The source of this TCR beta chain is a study of blood T cell repertoires in COVID-19. The wider study: The cDNA or gDNA used as material had been derived from T cells, B-cell-depleted T cells, or PBMCs.

Clones were sequenced by immunoSEQ multiplex PCR, and TCRdb holds only the in-frame ones, with some missing. The sample yields 200,000 to 300,000 clones, around 86% seen once. This clone appeared once. The germline gives CDR1 SGHNT, CDR2 YENEEA. The germline V and J ends were trimmed by 5 bases and 2 bases, with 16 bases remaining between them. This CDR3 region has 16 residues. Sample: peripheral blood. The chain joins TRBV11-3 to TRBJ1-5; a possible D gene is TRBD1 (5 bases). This clonotype was obtained from a woman aged 55-69 years with COVID-19, enrolled during active disease. The CDR3 reads CASSPAGKTGNQPQHF. In DNA form, the CDR3 reads TGTGCCAGCAGCCCAGCAGGGAAAACGGGCAATCAGCCCCAGCATTTT.